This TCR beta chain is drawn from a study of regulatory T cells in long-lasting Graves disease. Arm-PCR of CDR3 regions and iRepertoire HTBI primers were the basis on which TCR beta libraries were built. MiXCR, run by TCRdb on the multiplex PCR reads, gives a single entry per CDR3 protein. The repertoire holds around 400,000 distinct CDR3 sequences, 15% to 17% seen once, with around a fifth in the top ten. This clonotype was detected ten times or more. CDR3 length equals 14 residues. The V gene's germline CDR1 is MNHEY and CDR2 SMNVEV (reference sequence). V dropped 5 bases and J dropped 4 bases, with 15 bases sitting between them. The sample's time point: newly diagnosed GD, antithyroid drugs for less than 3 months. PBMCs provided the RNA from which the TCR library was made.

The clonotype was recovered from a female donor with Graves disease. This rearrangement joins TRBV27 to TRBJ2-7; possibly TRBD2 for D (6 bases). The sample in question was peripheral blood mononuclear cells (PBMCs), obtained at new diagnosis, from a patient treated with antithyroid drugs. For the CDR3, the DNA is TGTGCCAGCAGTCCGGGACTCCGCGCGTACGAGCAGTACTTC. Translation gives CASSPGLRAYEQYF.